The entry below gives a single TCR beta chain sequence along with its context. PCR amplification relied on 60 Vbeta primers (plus 13 Jbeta primers). Profiled with immunoSEQ multiplex PCR; TCRdb holds only in-frame clones, not every one. Here the sample spans some 150,000 clones, about 65% being singletons. Germline V lookup: CDR1 MNHNS, CDR2 SASEGT. The CDR3 covers 15 residues. Trimming removed 1 base from V and 2 bases from J; junction bases left unmatched: 5. The data were taken from a study of cytomegalovirus exposure and HLA in healthy donors. The V and J genes are TRBV6-1 and TRBJ2-7; 7 nucleotides agree with TRBD1. The source material was PBMCs. The clonotype was recovered from a woman aged 25 to 39 in good health and CMV-seronegative. CDR3 loop: CASSEGQGPTYEQYF. The CDR3 DNA is TGTGCCAGCAGTGAAGGACAGGGACCAACCTACGAGCAGTACTTC.